The sequence of this TCR beta chain was determined in a study of cytomegalovirus exposure and HLA in healthy donors (dated by TCRdb to about 2017). Regarding the study in general: According to a later analysis, the roughly 130 validation repertoires were produced on the same platform as the approximately 690 repertoires of the first cohort. The study aimed to test whether signatures of past pathogen exposure could be identified by cataloging public T cell receptors. In addition to the first cohort of roughly 700 subjects, a separate validation cohort of 130 or so different subjects was used. To predict cytomegalovirus infection status, the study brought together high-throughput TCR immunosequencing, statistical association of individual TCRs with disease status, and machine learning. Results and caveats for the whole study, not just this receptor: Most TCR sequences were seen in very few donors, while some public TCRs were found in many individuals. In vitro tests confirmed that three of the cytomegalovirus-associated TCR beta chains recognize cytomegalovirus antigens. The classifier was reported to diagnose cytomegalovirus status with high specificity and sensitivity in both the original cohort and the validation cohort. In the study, some 160 TCR beta chains were listed as associated with cytomegalovirus. A later analysis lacked HLA typing for the validation cohort, so it scored co-occurrence in that cohort across all 120 repertoires. The authors suggested that the approach could potentially be extended to other disease states and immunological phenotypes. Subsequent analysis determined that TCRs grouped into clusters in the first cohort also showed a tendency toward co-occurrence across the 130 or so validation repertoires, and approximately 94% of cluster scores exceeded 0.

Donors formed part of the validation cohort, which comprised 120 subjects and was distinct from the first cohort of 690 or so subjects. Library construction relied on the immunoSEQ multiplex PCR assay. As for how the authors treated the data: To diagnose cytomegalovirus status from the catalog of TCR beta chain sequences, a statistical classification framework was built. TCRdb took over this immuneACCESS table, retaining in-frame rearrangements with V and J assigned. Such tables are incomplete; in checked studies, under half of the missing clones stem from an unresolved V gene, and the remainder is unexplained. The D gene and trimming were derived from the DNA, and the V and J assignments and clone size from that table. A total of about 40,000 clones appear in this sample, approximately 93% of them only once. 2% to 2.5% of the sample is taken by the ten largest. The germline V gene specifies SGHTS as CDR1 and YDEGEE as CDR2. V is cut back by 1 base and J by 5 bases, with 8 bases in the junction unmatched. The CDR3 starts with the cysteine, ends with the phenylalanine, and has 15 residues. The kept DNA is CDR3 alone, 45 bases in frame from the first base.

Notes on this clone: Its antigen target is currently unknown. No base qualities exist here, and no much larger clone lies one base off it.

The sample consisted of PBMCs. In this chain, TRBV5-8 is recombined with TRBJ2-5; 7 bases in the middle match TRBD1. This receptor was identified in a young woman in good health and CMV-seronegative. The DNA reads as follows: TGTGCCAGCAGCTTGTCAGGGGGAACGAGGGAGACCCAGTACTTC. It is translated as CASSLSGGTRETQYF.